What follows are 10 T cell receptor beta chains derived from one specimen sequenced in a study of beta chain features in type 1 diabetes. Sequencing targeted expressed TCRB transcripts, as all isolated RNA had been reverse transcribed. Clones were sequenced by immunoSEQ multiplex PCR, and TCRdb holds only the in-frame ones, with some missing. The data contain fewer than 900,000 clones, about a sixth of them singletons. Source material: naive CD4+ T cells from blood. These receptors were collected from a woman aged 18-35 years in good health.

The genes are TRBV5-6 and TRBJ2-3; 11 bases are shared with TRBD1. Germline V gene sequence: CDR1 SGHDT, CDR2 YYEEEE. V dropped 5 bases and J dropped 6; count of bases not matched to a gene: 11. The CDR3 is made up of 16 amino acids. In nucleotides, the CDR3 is TGTGCCAGCAGATTTACTATCGGACAGGGGGCGGATACGCAGTATTTT. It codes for CASRFTIGQGADTQYF.

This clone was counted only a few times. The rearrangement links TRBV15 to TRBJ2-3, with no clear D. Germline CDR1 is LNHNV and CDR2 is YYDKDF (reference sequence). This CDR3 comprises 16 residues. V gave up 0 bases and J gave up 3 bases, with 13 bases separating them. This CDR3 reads CATSRDSVSVTDTQYF. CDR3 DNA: TGTGCCACCAGCAGAGATTCAGTCAGCGTAACAGATACGCAGTATTTT.

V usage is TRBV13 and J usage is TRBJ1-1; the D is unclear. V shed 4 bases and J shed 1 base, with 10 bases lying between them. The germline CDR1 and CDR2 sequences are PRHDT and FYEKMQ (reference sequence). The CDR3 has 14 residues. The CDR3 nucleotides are TGTGCCAGCAGCTACCCAATTTCGAACACTGAAGCTTTCTTT. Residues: CASSYPISNTEAFF.

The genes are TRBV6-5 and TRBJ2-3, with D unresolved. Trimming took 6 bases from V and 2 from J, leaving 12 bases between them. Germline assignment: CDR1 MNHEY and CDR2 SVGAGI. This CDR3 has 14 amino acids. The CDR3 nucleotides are TGTGCCAGCAGGTTCCAGGTTTCCACAGATACGCAGTATTTT. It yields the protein CASRFQVSTDTQYF.

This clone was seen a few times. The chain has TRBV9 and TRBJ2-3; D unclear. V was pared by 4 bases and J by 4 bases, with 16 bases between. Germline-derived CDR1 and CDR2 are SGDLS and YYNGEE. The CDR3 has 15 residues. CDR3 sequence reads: CASSSLGPQSDTQYF. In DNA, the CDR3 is TGTGCCAGCAGCTCGTTAGGTCCCCAATCAGATACGCAGTATTTT.

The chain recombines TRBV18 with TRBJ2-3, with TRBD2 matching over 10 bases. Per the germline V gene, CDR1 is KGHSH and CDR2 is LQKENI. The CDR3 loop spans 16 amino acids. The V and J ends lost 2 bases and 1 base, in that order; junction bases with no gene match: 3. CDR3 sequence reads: CASSPLGTSGTDTQYF. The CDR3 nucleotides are TGTGCCAGCTCACCATTAGGGACTAGCGGCACAGATACGCAGTATTTT.

The CDR3 DNA follows: TGTGCCAGCAGTGAATATCGGGCCGGACGATCCTACAATGAGCAGTTCTTC. It is translated as CASSEYRAGRSYNEQFF. The chain couples TRBV25-1 to TRBJ2-1; unclear D gene. V gave up 0 bases and J gave up 1 base, with 13 bases separating them. The CDR3 consists of 17 residues. Germline CDR1 reads MGHDK; CDR2 reads SYGVNS. The full variable domain, completed using reference TRBV25-1 and TRBJ2-1, is EADIYQTPRYLVIGTGKKITLECSQTMGHDKMYWYQQDPGMELHLIHYSYGVNSTEKGDLSSESTVSRIRTEHFPLTLESARPSHTSQYLCASSEYRAGRSYNEQFFGPGTRLTVL.

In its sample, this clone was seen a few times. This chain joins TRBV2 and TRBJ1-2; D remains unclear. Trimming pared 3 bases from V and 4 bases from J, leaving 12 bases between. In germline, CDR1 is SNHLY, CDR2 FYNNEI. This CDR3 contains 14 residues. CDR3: CASSERAVSYGYTF. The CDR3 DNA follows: TGTGCCAGCAGTGAGAGGGCAGTGAGCTATGGCTACACCTTC.

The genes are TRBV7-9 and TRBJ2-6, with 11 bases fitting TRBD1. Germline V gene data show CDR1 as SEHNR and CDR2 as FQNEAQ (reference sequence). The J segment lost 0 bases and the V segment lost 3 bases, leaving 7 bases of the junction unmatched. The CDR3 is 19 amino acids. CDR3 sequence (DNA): TGTGCCAGCAGCTTGCCGGGACAGGGGGGGCCCTCTGGGGCCAACGTCCTGACTTTC. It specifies CASSLPGQGGPSGANVLTF.

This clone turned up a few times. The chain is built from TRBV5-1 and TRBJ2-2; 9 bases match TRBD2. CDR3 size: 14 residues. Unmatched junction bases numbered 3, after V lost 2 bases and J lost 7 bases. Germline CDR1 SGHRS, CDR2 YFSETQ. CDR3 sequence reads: CASSFSGSYGELFF. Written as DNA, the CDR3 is TGCGCCAGCAGCTTTAGCGGGAGTTACGGGGAGCTGTTTTTT.